Listed here are 5 T cell receptor beta chains from one sample, sequenced in a study of cytomegalovirus exposure and HLA in healthy donors. PCR amplification relied on 60 Vbeta primers (plus 13 Jbeta primers). Using immunoSEQ multiplex PCR, the repertoire was profiled, and TCRdb retains in-frame clones only, with some absent. Here the sample spans 150,000 to 200,000 clones, 75% to 85% being singletons. The sequencing sample was made of PBMCs. Source of these receptors: a man younger than 35 in good health and CMV-seronegative.

The chain recombines TRBV28 with TRBJ2-5; 7 bases map to TRBD1. The J call may be faulty, since TRBJ2-7 better matches the DNA end. The CDR3 length is 13 residues. Germline CDR1 and CDR2: MDHEN and SYDVKM. The CDR3 coding sequence is TGTGCCAGTTCGAGACAGGGTAACTACGAGCAGTACTTC. Its protein is CASSRQGNYEQYF.

The rearrangement links TRBV5-4 to TRBJ1-6; perhaps TRBD1 as D (5 bases). The V end was cut by 0 bases, the J end by 7 bases, with 8 bases between. Germline V gives CDR1 SGHNT, CDR2 YYREEE (reference sequence). This CDR3 is built from 14 residues. CDR3 sequence (DNA): TGTGCCAGCAGCTTGGGACAGAAAAATTCACCCCTCCACTTT. Its protein product is CASSLGQKNSPLHF.

This clone was counted once. The chain combines TRBV28 with TRBJ2-5, with 8 nucleotides matching TRBD2. V gave up 7 bases and J gave up 5 bases; unmatched junction bases: 18. The CDR3 has 17 amino acids. Germline lookup yields CDR1 MDHEN and CDR2 SYDVKM. CDR3 loop: CASTADGGGGRGETQYF. CDR3 in DNA: TGTGCCAGCACCGCTGACGGAGGCGGGGGGAGGGGGGAGACCCAGTACTTC.

This clone came up a few times. The chain uses TRBV7-9 and TRBJ1-6, with 11 bases identical to TRBD1. This CDR3 has 15 residues. The V gene end was trimmed by 8 bases and the J gene end by 10 bases; junction bases not matched to a gene: 10. In germline, CDR1 is SEHNR, CDR2 FQNEAQ (reference sequence). The DNA of the CDR3 is TGTGCCAGCGCCCGGACAGGGGGCCTTGGGTCACCCCTCCACTTT. As protein: CASARTGGLGSPLHF.

The gene calls are TRBV18 and TRBJ1-2; TRBD1 matches 7 bases. Germline V gives CDR1 KGHSH, CDR2 LQKENI. The junction had 2 bases not matched to a gene; V was cut back by 3 bases and J by 4 bases. This CDR3 has 13 amino acids. The CDR3, as DNA: TGTGCCAGCTCACCGGGACAGTCCTATGGCTACACCTTC. Translated: CASSPGQSYGYTF. Filled out from reference TRBV18 and TRBJ1-2, the complete variable domain reads NAGVMQNPRHLVRRRGQEARLRCSPMKGHSHVYWYRQLPEEGLKFMVYLQKENIIDESGMPKERFSAEFPKEGPSILRIQQVVRGDSAAYFCASSPGQSYGYTFGSGTRLTVV.